This T cell receptor (beta chain) was identified in a study of response to subunit inactivated influenza vaccine. Regarding the study as a whole: The authors offered the suggestion that each seasonal influenza vaccination recruits few new T cells.

This clonotype was observed a handful of times. What it binds is not known. Germline loops: CDR1 SGHRS, CDR2 YFSETQ. The CDR3 is 13 amino acids. Trimming removed 4 bases at V and 6 bases at J, with 14 bases between. Via MiXCR, TCRdb re-called the RT-PCR reads, giving one row per CDR3 protein. Of approximately 500,000 distinct CDR3 sequences in the sample, 11% to 15% were seen once. This material consisted of PBMCs from blood, taken about 11 days after vaccination. The rearrangement links TRBV5-1 to TRBJ2-7; D might be TRBD2 (6 bases). This receptor was taken from a man aged 45-65 years who received an inactivated influenza vaccine. In DNA form, the CDR3 reads TGCGCCAGCAGCCCCGGCACTAGCACCGAGCAGTACTTC. This sequence encodes CASSPGTSTEQYF. Together with reference TRBV5-1 and TRBJ2-7, the CDR3 gives the full variable domain: KAGVTQTPRYLIKTRGQQVTLSCSPISGHRSVSWYQQTPGQGLQFLFEYFSETQRNKGNFPGRFSGRQFSNSRSEMNVSTLELGDSALYLCASSPGTSTEQYFGPGTRLTVT.